This is a list of T cell receptor beta chains from one sample in a study of vaccination and CD4 T cells after COVID-19. Their specific antigens are unknown. MiXCR, applied by TCRdb to the PCR reads, yields one record per CDR3 protein. The data hold 7,500 to 9,500 distinct CDR3 sequences, with about 51% observed a single time. What was sequenced was CD4+ T cells from blood, cultured in vitro. These receptors came from a human donor who had recovered from COVID-19. The CDR3 runs from the conserved cysteine through the conserved F or W. The order of the fields is V gene, J gene, CDR3 protein.

>TRBV5-1|TRBJ2-1
CASSLQGAPSYNEQFF
>TRBV7-9|TRBJ1-6
CASSFQGNNSPLHF
>TRBV20-1|TRBJ2-2
CSARGSGSGTGELFF
>TRBV7-2|TRBJ2-3
CASSLDRGRRERTDTQYF
>TRBV11-2|TRBJ2-7
CASSFQGLAEDF
>TRBV4-3|TRBJ1-1
CASSQEWTGDTEAFF
>TRBV7-8|TRBJ2-7
CASSLVLAGRGSYEQYF
>TRBV27|TRBJ2-7
CASSLSLDWTGGGEQYF
>TRBV19|TRBJ1-5
CASTGTGKRHF
>TRBV5-6|TRBJ1-1
CASSFDSNTEAFF
>TRBV20-1|TRBJ1-2
CSASSGGGYGYTF
>TRBV2|TRBJ1-5
CASSKDRVTQPQHF
>TRBV20-1|TRBJ2-7
CSARAAGRNVEQYF
>TRBV7-9|TRBJ1-3
CASSLGLSNLSGNTIYF
>TRBV20-1|TRBJ2-1
CSARKQADEQFF
>TRBV14|TRBJ1-3
CASSQVVAGNTIYF
>TRBV6-1|TRBJ2-5
CASNQIGQAVPETQYF
>TRBV6-1|TRBJ1-2
CASSEVGYTF
>TRBV6-1|TRBJ1-2
CASSEGRDYGYTF
>TRBV7-8|TRBJ2-2
CASSLGFGTSASGELFF
>TRBV21-1|TRBJ2-5
CASSKPLHPYQETQYF
>TRBV7-9|TRBJ2-1
CASSFAGQRYEQFF
>TRBV6-5|TRBJ2-3
CASSYAGSTDTQYF
>TRBV20-1|TRBJ1-5
CSARQASNQPQHF
>TRBV6-1|TRBJ1-3
CASGRTGPASGNTIYF
>TRBV15|TRBJ1-2
CATSRDAGRGYGYTF
>TRBV7-2|TRBJ2-3
CASSLTSGGAIDTQYF
>TRBV18|TRBJ2-3
CASSPTATDTQYF
>TRBV15|TRBJ2-7
CATSRDKIVDEQYF
>TRBV6-5|TRBJ1-2
CASSYSEGRGDYGYTF
>TRBV6-5|TRBJ2-1
CASSYYPSAEQFF
>TRBV2|TRBJ1-2
CASSAGQAYGYTF
>TRBV6-1|TRBJ2-5
CASSDMSWPGQETQYF
>TRBV20-1|TRBJ1-6
CSARSLYRNSPLHF
>TRBV2|TRBJ2-5
CASGRTGQETQYF
>TRBV2|TRBJ1-1
CASTTDVNTEAFF
>TRBV20-1|TRBJ2-1
CSARDSTSSYNEQFF
>TRBV20-1|TRBJ2-1
CSAPKGQGVYNEQFF
>TRBV28|TRBJ1-6
CASSLTYNSPLHF
>TRBV7-2|TRBJ2-2
CASSLFGLAGDLGELFF
>TRBV20-1|TRBJ1-6
CSARAPQSPLHF
>TRBV6-1|TRBJ1-1
CASTRDRANTEAFF
>TRBV11-3|TRBJ1-1
CASVGGTEEAFF
>TRBV20-1|TRBJ1-5
CSARRGNSNQPQHF
>TRBV21-1|TRBJ2-1
CASSKALATIYEQFF
>TRBV7-9|TRBJ2-6
CASTRGGSGGSGANVLTF
>TRBV28|TRBJ2-1
CASGRNEQFF
>TRBV6-5|TRBJ2-1
CASSYSAGGVEQFF
>TRBV6-1|TRBJ2-5
CASSSGETQYF
>TRBV5-4|TRBJ1-1
CASSLADRDTEAFF
>TRBV7-3|TRBJ1-1
CASSSSGGGATEAFF
>TRBV6-5|TRBJ1-1
CASSSPGRLLETAEAFF
>TRBV6-1|TRBJ2-7
CASSDGSYEQYF
>TRBV10-3|TRBJ2-5
CAISESTPETQYF
>TRBV2|TRBJ2-5
CASRRDILETQYF
>TRBV6-5|TRBJ1-6
CASSYYRPRGSPLHF
>TRBV9|TRBJ2-5
CASSLPGGDFQETQYF
>TRBV20-1|TRBJ1-3
CSAIGARSPAAGKFGNTIYF